These 20 T cell receptor beta chains share one sample of origin, sequenced in a study of T cells after yellow fever vaccination. TCRdb independently ran MiXCR on the 5' RACE reads; one entry per CDR3 protein. Of under 300,000 distinct CDR3 sequences listed, about 7% were seen once; the top ten hold approximately 0.87%. The material sequenced was CD4+ T cells sorted from PBMCs, taken 15 days after the yellow fever booster vaccination. The origin of the receptors is a man aged 25-45 years who received the YFV17D yellow fever vaccine.

V gene TRBV28 combines with J gene TRBJ2-1; TRBD2 matches at 12 bases. This CDR3 has 14 amino acids. Losses at the gene ends were 4 bases for V and 12 bases for J; bases not matched to a gene: 7. Germline V gives CDR1 MDHEN, CDR2 SYDVKM. CDR3 in amino acids: CASSSGTSGLVQFF. DNA of the CDR3: TGTGCCAGCAGTTCGGGGACTAGCGGGTTGGTGCAGTTCTTC.

The chain couples TRBV7-9 to TRBJ2-1, with D hard to call. Trimming cost V 5 bases and J 0 bases, with 14 bases left between them. The CDR3 totals 16 residues. The germline gives CDR1 SEHNR, CDR2 FQNEAQ (reference sequence). Here the CDR3 DNA reads TGTGCCAGCAGCGTGCAGAAATTGATCTCCTACAATGAGCAGTTCTTC. This sequence encodes CASSVQKLISYNEQFF.

This clonotype was picked up many times. The chain combines TRBV5-1 with TRBJ2-1; the match to TRBD1 covers 9 bases. V lost 0 bases and J lost 8; bases outside the gene matches: 9. The CDR3 has 16 amino acids. Looked up from germline, CDR1 is SGHRS and CDR2 is YFSETQ. CDR3 in amino acids: CASSLVGQGLWDEQFF. DNA of the CDR3: TGCGCCAGCAGCTTGGTAGGACAGGGGTTATGGGATGAGCAGTTCTTC.

The rearrangement joins TRBV12-3 or TRBV12-4 to TRBJ2-7; 15 bases agree with TRBD2. J lost 7 bases, V lost 5 bases, and 12 bases had no gene match. The CDR3 loop spans 17 amino acids. Here the CDR3 DNA reads TGTGCCAGCAGTCCCCGGACTAGCGGGAGGGCTTTAGTTGAGCAGTACTTC. This encodes CASSPRTSGRALVEQYF.

The gene calls are TRBV3-1 and TRBJ2-5; no firm D call. Germline CDR1 and CDR2: LGHDT and YNNKEL (reference sequence). With 6 bases removed from V and 5 bases from J, the gap between germline ends came to 10 bases. The CDR3 spans 12 residues. The CDR3 is CASRWNGETQYF. DNA for the CDR3: TGTGCCAGCAGATGGAACGGGGAGACCCAGTACTTC.

This clonotype was seen a handful of times. The chain links TRBV7-2 to TRBJ2-7, with a possible D match to TRBD2 (7 bases). This CDR3 is 16 amino acids long. With 1 base removed from V and 4 bases from J, the gap between germline ends came to 17 bases. CDR1 SGHTA and CDR2 FQGNSA come from the germline V gene. The CDR3 region has the DNA TGTGCCAGCAGCTTAGGATCCGCGGGGGCGGGGTACGAGCAGTACTTC. Translated, it gives CASSLGSAGAGYEQYF.

Note on this clonotype: A junction end diverges from the germline sequence, so it may reflect a read error. The gene calls are TRBV20-1 and TRBJ2-1; the D is unclear. This CDR3 contains 16 residues. Germline V gene data show CDR1 as DFQATT and CDR2 as SNEGSKA (reference sequence). This CDR3 is CCARDDARSSYNEQFF. The CDR3, as DNA: TGCTGTGCTAGAGATGATGCGAGGAGCTCCTACAATGAGCAGTTCTTC.

This clonotype was recorded a few times. This chain uses TRBV10-2 with TRBJ2-5; 7 bases fit TRBD2. J gave up 1 base and V 7 bases, and 6 bases lay outside the gene matches. The CDR3 spans 14 residues. Germline V gene data show CDR1 as WSHSY and CDR2 as SAAADI. The DNA for the CDR3 is TGCGCCAGCATGAGGGAGGGGATCCAAGAGACCCAGTACTTC. Amino acid sequence: CASMREGIQETQYF.

CDR3 nucleotides: TGTGCCAGCAGCGCAACCGGGACAGGGGTTCGTCAGCCCCAGCATTTT. Translating gives CASSATGTGVRQPQHF. The genes are TRBV7-2 and TRBJ1-5; 10 bases fit TRBD1. Germline-derived CDR1 and CDR2 are SGHTA and FQGNSA. This CDR3 contains 16 residues. With V trimmed by 5 bases and J by 6 bases, 10 bases remained unmatched.

This clonotype has a handful of counts. The chain uses TRBV9 and TRBJ2-2; 7 positions match TRBD1. The length of the CDR3 is 16 residues. Germline V gene sequence: CDR1 SGDLS, CDR2 YYNGEE. With 3 bases clipped from V and 2 bases from J, the junction kept 7 bases outside the gene matches. Here the CDR3 reads CASSANQGVNTGELFF. The CDR3 DNA is TGTGCCAGCAGCGCAAATCAGGGGGTTAACACCGGGGAGCTGTTTTTT.

The rearrangement joins TRBV5-1 to TRBJ2-1; D not resolved. The germline V and J ends were trimmed by 1 base and 5 bases, with 10 bases remaining between them. This CDR3 region has 14 residues. The germline V gene has CDR1 SGHRS and CDR2 YFSETQ. The CDR3 coding sequence is TGCGCCAGCAGCTTGATTCCCCCGAACAATGAGCAGTTCTTC. Translated, it gives CASSLIPPNNEQFF.

The table lists this clonotype with a few counts. The chain has TRBV5-1 and TRBJ2-7; possible D gene TRBD1, 6 bases. V was cut by 4 bases and J by 0 bases, with 17 bases left in between. There are 16 residues in the CDR3. The germline gives CDR1 SGHRS, CDR2 YFSETQ. In DNA, the CDR3 is TGCGCCAGCAGCCAGATCGGACAGCGGCCCTCCTACGAGCAGTACTTC. It translates to CASSQIGQRPSYEQYF.

This clonotype was picked up many times. The chain combines TRBV20-1 with TRBJ1-5; unclear D gene. Trimming left V 0 bases short and J 4 bases short, with 7 bases between. The CDR3 sequence is 13 residues long. Germline loops: CDR1 DFQATT, CDR2 SNEGSKA (reference sequence). Here the CDR3 DNA reads TGCAGTGCTAGAGATTCAGCAAATCAGCCCCAGCATTTT. Its translation is CSARDSANQPQHF.

This clonotype was recorded at least ten times. This chain uses TRBV11-2 with TRBJ2-7, with 12 bases lining up with TRBD2. CDR1 and CDR2 (germline): SGHAT, FQNNGV. CDR3 size: 16 residues. With 0 bases clipped from V and 4 bases from J, the junction kept 4 bases outside the gene matches. This CDR3 reads CASSLDTLAGGYEQYF. CDR3 bases: TGTGCCAGCAGCTTAGATACACTAGCGGGAGGTTACGAGCAGTACTTC. The whole variable domain, remainder taken from reference TRBV11-2 and TRBJ2-7, is EAGVAQSPRYKIIEKRQSVAFWCNPISGHATLYWYQQILGQGPKLLIQFQNNGVVDDSQLPKDRFSAERLKGVDSTLKIQPAKLEDSAVYLCASSLDTLAGGYEQYFGPGTRLTVT.

The chain uses TRBV5-1 and TRBJ2-3; a possible D gene is TRBD2 (7 bases). Trimming removed 0 bases at V and 3 bases at J, with 17 bases between. The CDR3 extends over 17 amino acids. Germline loops: CDR1 SGHRS, CDR2 YFSETQ. CDR3: CASSLVGGASTTDTQYF. The CDR3 DNA reads as TGCGCCAGCAGCTTGGTTGGGGGGGCGAGTACAACAGATACGCAGTATTTT.

In its sample, this clonotype was seen a few times. The genes are TRBV30 and TRBJ1-4; tentatively, D is TRBD1 (6 bases). Per germline, CDR1 GTSNPN and CDR2 SVGIG (reference sequence). CDR3 length: 12 amino acids. Trimming took 4 bases from V and 8 from J, leaving 11 bases between them. CDR3 amino acids: CAWNRDREKLFF. DNA of the CDR3: TGTGCCTGGAATCGTGACAGGGAAAAACTGTTTTTT.

J is TRBJ1-5 and V is TRBV15, with D unclear. The CDR3 has 14 residues. Trimming cost V 7 bases and J 4 bases, with 14 bases left between them. From germline, CDR1 is LNHNV and CDR2 YYDKDF (reference sequence). The CDR3 DNA sequence: TGTGCCACCAAGAGATACGGGAAAAATCAGCCCCAGCATTTT. This encodes CATKRYGKNQPQHF.

This clonotype was observed a handful of times. This chain connects TRBV14 to TRBJ1-2; D call uncertain. Germline V gene data show CDR1 as SGHDN and CDR2 as FVKESK. The CDR3 sequence is 13 residues long. Trimming pared 4 bases from V and 3 bases from J, leaving 9 bases between. DNA of the CDR3: TGTGCCAGCAGCCGGGGTATAGACTATGGCTACACCTTC. It codes for CASSRGIDYGYTF. Complete variable domain (other parts from reference TRBV14 and TRBJ1-2): EAGVTQFPSHSVIEKGQTVTLRCDPISGHDNLYWYRRVMGKEIKFLLHFVKESKQDESGMPNNRFLAERTGGTYSTLKVQPAELEDSGVYFCASSRGIDYGYTFGSGTRLTVV.

Turning to this clonotype: A much larger clonotype is one base distant, so this may be a read error. The chain employs TRBV7-3 and TRBJ2-3, with 9 bases fitting TRBD2. The CDR3 is made up of 15 amino acids. CDR1 is SGHTA, CDR2 FQGTGA, per germline. The CDR3 region is CVSSFLAGILDTQYF. For the CDR3, the DNA is TGTGTCAGCAGCTTTCTAGCGGGGATATTAGATACGCAGTATTTT.

This clonotype has ten or more counts. V is TRBV2 and J is TRBJ1-5; the D gene is possibly TRBD1 (5 bases). The CDR3 spans 13 residues. CDR1 and CDR2 from the germline V gene are SNHLY and FYNNEI. V gave up 2 bases and J gave up 6 bases, with 8 bases separating them. CDR3 protein: CASSESGGQPQHF. CDR3 DNA: TGTGCCAGCAGTGAATCGGGGGGTCAGCCCCAGCATTTT.